The rows below give T cell receptor beta chains drawn from one sample of a study of CD8+ T cells in alopecia areata. Libraries were prepared by immunoSEQ multiplex PCR; TCRdb keeps only in-frame clonotypes and omits some of them. This table holds 200,000 to 250,000 clones, 57% found once. The source was CD4+ T cells sorted from blood, collected at week 0. All receptors derive from a human donor with alopecia areata. Each CDR3 is given without its conserved first and last residue. Each record gives: V gene, CDR3 length, clone size, CDR3 protein. Clone size is shown for a subset of rows, as once, few, many or a class of expanded clone.

>TRBV5-1|13|NA
ASSLDRVLTTEAF
>TRBV29-1|10|NA
SVEVVGNIQY
>TRBV30|14|NA
AWSLTDRDEFTEAF
>TRBV11-2|16|NA
ASSPRRWLAGAGETQY
>TRBV7-9|11|few
ASSLGQGDGYT
>TRBV5-1|10|NA
ASSLEADTQY
>TRBV5-1|13|NA
ASSFIAGTENEQF
>TRBV6-5|14|once
ASSYSGQGSSYEQY
>TRBV30|11|NA
AWSVPNGMVQY
>TRBV30|12|NA
AWSLGGLNRAQH
>TRBV5-4|11|NA
ASSGQVNTEAF
>TRBV6-1|11|NA
ASSEGGYQPQH
>TRBV30|13|few
AWSVRPQGATEAF
>TRBV16|10|NA
ASSPTHATAF
>TRBV11-2|15|NA
ASSLLPTSGTSDTQY
>TRBV4-1|14|NA
ASSQAGRARLETQY
>TRBV2|9|NA
ASSARSEQY